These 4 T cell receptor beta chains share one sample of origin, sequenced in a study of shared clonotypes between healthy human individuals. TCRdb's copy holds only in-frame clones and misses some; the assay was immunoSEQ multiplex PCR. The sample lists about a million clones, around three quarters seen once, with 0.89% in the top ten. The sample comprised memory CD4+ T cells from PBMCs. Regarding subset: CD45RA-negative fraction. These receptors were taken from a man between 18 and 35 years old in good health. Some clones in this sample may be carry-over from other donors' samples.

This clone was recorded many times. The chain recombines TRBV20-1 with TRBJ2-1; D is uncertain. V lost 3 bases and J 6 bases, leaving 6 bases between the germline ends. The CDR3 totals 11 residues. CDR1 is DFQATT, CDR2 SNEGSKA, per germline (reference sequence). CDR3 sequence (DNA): TGCAGTGCTAGCTTAGTCAATGAGCAGTTCTTC. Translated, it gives CSASLVNEQFF.

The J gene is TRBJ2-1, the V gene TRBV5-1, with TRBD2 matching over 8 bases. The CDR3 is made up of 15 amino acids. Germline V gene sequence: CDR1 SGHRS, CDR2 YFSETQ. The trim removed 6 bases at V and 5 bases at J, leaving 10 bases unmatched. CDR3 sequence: CASKIPGTRHNEQFF. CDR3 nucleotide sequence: TGCGCCAGCAAAATTCCCGGGACTAGACACAATGAGCAGTTCTTC.

In nucleotides, the CDR3 is TGTGCCAGCTCACCAACACAGACCGCGAACACCGGGGAGCTGTTTTTT. It is translated as CASSPTQTANTGELFF. V is TRBV18 and J is TRBJ2-2; no clear D. This CDR3 is 16 amino acids long. Germline V CDR1 and CDR2: KGHSH, LQKENI. V lost 2 bases to trimming and J lost 0 bases, with 10 bases between them.

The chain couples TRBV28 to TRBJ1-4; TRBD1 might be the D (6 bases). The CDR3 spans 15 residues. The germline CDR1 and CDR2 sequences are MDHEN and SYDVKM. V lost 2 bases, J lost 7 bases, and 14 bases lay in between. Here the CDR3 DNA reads TGTGCCAGCAGTTTAGGAGGGGGAGAGGGTGAAAAACTGTTTTTT. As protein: CASSLGGGEGEKLFF. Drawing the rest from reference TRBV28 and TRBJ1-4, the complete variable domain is DVKVTQSSRYLVKRTGEKVFLECVQDMDHENMFWYRQDPGLGLRLIYFSYDVKMKEKGDIPEGYSVSREKKERFSLILESASTNQTSMYLCASSLGGGEGEKLFFGSGTQLSVL.